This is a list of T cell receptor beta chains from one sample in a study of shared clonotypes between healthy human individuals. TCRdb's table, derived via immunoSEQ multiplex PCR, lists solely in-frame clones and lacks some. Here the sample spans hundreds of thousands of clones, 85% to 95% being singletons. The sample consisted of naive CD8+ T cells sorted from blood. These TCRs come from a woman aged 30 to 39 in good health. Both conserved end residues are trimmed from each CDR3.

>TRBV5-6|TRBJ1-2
ASSLVSGAYGYT
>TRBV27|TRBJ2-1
ASSLDRFYNEQF
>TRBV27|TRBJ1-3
ATRTGNTIY
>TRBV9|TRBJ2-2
ASSVHRVLNTGELF
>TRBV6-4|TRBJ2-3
ASIPFPGLASTDTQY
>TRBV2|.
ASKREFDEQY
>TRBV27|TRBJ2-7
ASSRGTSGRIEQY
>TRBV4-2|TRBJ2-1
ASSQAGTSGSPDEQF
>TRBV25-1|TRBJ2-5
ASSEGQGSQETQY
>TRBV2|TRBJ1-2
ASSEGAPSGGSGYT
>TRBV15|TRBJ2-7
ATSSRDSYEQY
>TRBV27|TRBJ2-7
ASSQDPGLAGLKTEQY
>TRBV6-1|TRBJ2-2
ASSEFRTTNTGELF
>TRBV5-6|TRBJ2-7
ASSWGQGSSYEQY
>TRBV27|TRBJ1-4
ASSLEGVEATNEKLF
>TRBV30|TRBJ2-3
AWSVNPEPGTDTQY
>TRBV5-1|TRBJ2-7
ASSLRGTGHEQY
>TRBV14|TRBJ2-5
ASSEEMSETQY
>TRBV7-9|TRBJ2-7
ASSAGDLLSYEQY
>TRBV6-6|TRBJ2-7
ASRDRGYEQY
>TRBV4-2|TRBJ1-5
ASSEYSNQPQH
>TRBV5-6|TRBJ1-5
ASSFGGNQPQH
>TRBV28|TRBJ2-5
ASRDTGGEETQY
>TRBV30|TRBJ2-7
AWSVLASGDEQY
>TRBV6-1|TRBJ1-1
ASSEAGQDEAF
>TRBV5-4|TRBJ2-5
ASSLERGAGKETQY